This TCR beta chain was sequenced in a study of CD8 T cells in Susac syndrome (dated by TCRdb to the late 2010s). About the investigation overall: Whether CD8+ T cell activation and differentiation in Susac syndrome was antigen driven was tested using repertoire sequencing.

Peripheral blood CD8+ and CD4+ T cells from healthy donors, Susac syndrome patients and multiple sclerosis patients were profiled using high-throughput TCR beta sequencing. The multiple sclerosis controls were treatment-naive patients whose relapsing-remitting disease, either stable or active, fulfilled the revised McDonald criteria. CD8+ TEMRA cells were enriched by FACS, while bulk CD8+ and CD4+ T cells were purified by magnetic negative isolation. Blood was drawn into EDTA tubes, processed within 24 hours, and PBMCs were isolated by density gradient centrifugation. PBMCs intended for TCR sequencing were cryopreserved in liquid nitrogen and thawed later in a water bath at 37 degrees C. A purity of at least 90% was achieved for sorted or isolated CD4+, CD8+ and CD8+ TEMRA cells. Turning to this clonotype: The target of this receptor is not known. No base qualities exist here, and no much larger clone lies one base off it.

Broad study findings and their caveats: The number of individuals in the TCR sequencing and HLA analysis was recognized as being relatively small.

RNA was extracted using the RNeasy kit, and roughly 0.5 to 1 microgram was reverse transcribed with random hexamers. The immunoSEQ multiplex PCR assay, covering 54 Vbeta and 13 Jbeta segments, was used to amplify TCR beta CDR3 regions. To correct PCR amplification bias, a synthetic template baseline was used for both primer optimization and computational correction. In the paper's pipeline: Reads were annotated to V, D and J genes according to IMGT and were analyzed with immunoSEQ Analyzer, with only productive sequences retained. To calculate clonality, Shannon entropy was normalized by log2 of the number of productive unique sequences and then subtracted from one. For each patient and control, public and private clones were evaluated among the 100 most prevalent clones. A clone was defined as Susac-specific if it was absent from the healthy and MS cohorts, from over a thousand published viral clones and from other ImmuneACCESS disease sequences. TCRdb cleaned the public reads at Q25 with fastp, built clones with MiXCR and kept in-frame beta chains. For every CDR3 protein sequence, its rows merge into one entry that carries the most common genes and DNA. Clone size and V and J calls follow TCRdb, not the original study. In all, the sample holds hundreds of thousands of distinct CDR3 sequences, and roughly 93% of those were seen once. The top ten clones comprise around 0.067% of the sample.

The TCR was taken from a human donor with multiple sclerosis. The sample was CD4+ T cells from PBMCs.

The DNA reads TGTGCCAGCAGCGTATCGGCTGCCGGGACACGGGAGCAGTTCTTC. Its translation reads: CASSVSAAGTREQFF. The chain links TRBV7-3 with TRBJ2-1; a tentative D match to TRBD1 spans 6 bases. The V and J ends are trimmed by 5 bases and 10 bases, leaving 21 bases between them. The CDR3 starts with the cysteine, ends with the phenylalanine, and has 15 residues. The kept DNA is CDR3 alone, 45 bases in frame from the first base. CDR1 SGHTA and CDR2 FQGTGA were looked up in the germline V gene. Reference TRBV7-3 and TRBJ2-1 genes cover what lies past the CDR3, so the full variable domain is GAGVSQTPSNKVTEKGKYVELRCDPISGHTALYWYRQSLGQGPEFLIYFQGTGAADDSGLPNDRFFAVRPEGSVSTLKIQRTERGDSAVYLCASSVSAAGTREQFFGPGTRLTVL.